This T cell receptor (beta chain) was obtained from a study of blood T cells in healthy people across ages. General observations from the study: Donors of long life had a larger count of naive CD4+ cells and greater diversity than aged donors. Diversity of TCR beta per million T cells declined in a roughly linear way with age.

In regard to this clonotype: As yet, its antigen is unknown.

A second about 7 to 11 cycle PCR used barcoded and J-beta primers. A single record per CDR3 protein comes from TCRdb applying MiXCR to the 5' RACE reads. The sample has 1.5 million to 2 million distinct CDR3 sequences; roughly 27% are singletons. Donors ranged from about 6 to 95 years old and were healthy Caucasians in Russia. Each sample had at least 6 million PBMCs isolated. Trimming removed 3 bases at V and 5 bases at J, with 12 bases between. The CDR3 sequence is 14 residues long. Germline CDR1 and CDR2: SNHLY and FYNNEI. The receptor's source is a woman in her 30s in good health. Sequenced: blood. V is TRBV2 and J is TRBJ2-3; D may be TRBD2 (6 bases). The CDR3 loop is CASSDFLGGDTQYF. In DNA, the CDR3 is TGTGCCAGCAGTGATTTCCTGGGGGGAGATACGCAGTATTTT. Variable domain in full (rest from reference TRBV2 and TRBJ2-3): EPEVTQTPSHQVTQMGQEVILRCVPISNHLYFYWYRQILGQKVEFLVSFYNNEISEKSEIFDDQFSVERPDGSNFTLKIRSTKLEDSAMYFCASSDFLGGDTQYFGPGTRLTVL.